This is a list of T cell receptor beta chains from one sample in a study of blood T cell repertoires in COVID-19. The assay was immunoSEQ multiplex PCR, and TCRdb's table has in-frame clones only and misses some. The sample consists of around 190,000 clones, 80% of them appearing once. The sample was peripheral blood. The receptors stem from a man in his 60s with acute or convalescent COVID-19. Both conserved end residues are part of each CDR3. Fields, in order: CDR3 DNA, CDR3 protein, V gene, clone size, J gene, D gene. The D gene is left open where the match is weak. Size is omitted from some rows. Given values are once, few, many or a class for expanded clones.

CDR3 DNA: TGTGCCAGCAGTTACTCTAGCGGGGGAAACTACTACGAGCAGTACTTC
CDR3 protein: CASSYSSGGNYYEQYF
V gene: TRBV6-5
clone size: .
J gene: TRBJ2-7
D gene: TRBD2

CDR3 DNA: TGTGCCAGCTCACCACCGCTCAGGACTTTGGACGGAAACACCATATATTTT
CDR3 protein: CASSPPLRTLDGNTIYF
V gene: TRBV18
clone size: .
J gene: TRBJ1-3
D gene: .

CDR3 DNA: TGTGCCAGCAGCCAAGATTTTGGCAGGGTGGGCACTGAAGCTTTCTTT
CDR3 protein: CASSQDFGRVGTEAFF
V gene: TRBV4-2
clone size: once
J gene: TRBJ1-1
D gene: .

CDR3 DNA: TGTGCCAGCAGTCATCGGACAGTTCTGGGCACAGATACGCAGTATTTT
CDR3 protein: CASSHRTVLGTDTQYF
V gene: TRBV28
clone size: .
J gene: TRBJ2-3
D gene: .

CDR3 DNA: TGTGCCAGCAGTATCCTTGGAGACAATGAGCAGTTCTTC
CDR3 protein: CASSILGDNEQFF
V gene: TRBV6-5
clone size: .
J gene: TRBJ2-1
D gene: .

CDR3 DNA: TGTGCCAGCAGCAAAGCCAATCAGCCCCAGCATTTT
CDR3 protein: CASSKANQPQHF
V gene: TRBV7-2
clone size: once
J gene: TRBJ1-5
D gene: .

CDR3 DNA: TGCGCCAGCAGCTTGGTGTCTAGCTCCGACGAGCAGTACTTC
CDR3 protein: CASSLVSSSDEQYF
V gene: TRBV5-1
clone size: .
J gene: TRBJ2-7
D gene: .

CDR3 DNA: TGTGCCAGCAGGAAAAGGGGTGGGGAAAACTATGGCTACACCTTC
CDR3 protein: CASRKRGGENYGYTF
V gene: TRBV2
clone size: .
J gene: TRBJ1-2
D gene: .

CDR3 DNA: TGCGCCAGCAGCTTGGGGCAGGGGGCCGGCAATCAGCCCCAGCATTTT
CDR3 protein: CASSLGQGAGNQPQHF
V gene: TRBV5-1
clone size: .
J gene: TRBJ1-5
D gene: TRBD1

CDR3 DNA: TGTGCCAGCAGTTCCCCTGGACTAGCGGGGGGCTACGAGCAGTACTTC
CDR3 protein: CASSSPGLAGGYEQYF
V gene: TRBV6-2/TRBV6-3
clone size: many
J gene: TRBJ2-7
D gene: TRBD2

CDR3 DNA: TGTGCCAGCAGCTTAAACAGGGGGCGAGGCTATGGCTACACCTTC
CDR3 protein: CASSLNRGRGYGYTF
V gene: TRBV7-9
clone size: many
J gene: TRBJ1-2
D gene: TRBD1

CDR3 DNA: TGTGCCAGCAGCGTAGTCGACGGGAATGAAAAACTGTTTTTT
CDR3 protein: CASSVVDGNEKLFF
V gene: TRBV9
clone size: .
J gene: TRBJ1-4
D gene: .

CDR3 DNA: TGTGCCAGCAGTTTTATAGCTAATTCACCCCTCCACTTT
CDR3 protein: CASSFIANSPLHF
V gene: TRBV12-3/TRBV12-4
clone size: .
J gene: TRBJ1-6
D gene: .

CDR3 DNA: TGTGCCAGCAGCCCACAGGGGGCGGACTATGGCTACACCTTC
CDR3 protein: CASSPQGADYGYTF
V gene: TRBV4-2
clone size: .
J gene: TRBJ1-2
D gene: TRBD1

CDR3 DNA: TGTGCCAGCACCCTCAGGGGGCGAGGCACTGAAGCTTTCTTT
CDR3 protein: CASTLRGRGTEAFF
V gene: TRBV5-4
clone size: .
J gene: TRBJ1-1
D gene: TRBD1

CDR3 DNA: TGTGCCAGCAGTGAAGCCCTGGCCCCGAATGAAAAACTGTTTTTT
CDR3 protein: CASSEALAPNEKLFF
V gene: TRBV6-1
clone size: .
J gene: TRBJ1-4
D gene: .

CDR3 DNA: TGTGCCAGCAGTTTAGGGCAGGTCTATGGCTACACCTTC
CDR3 protein: CASSLGQVYGYTF
V gene: TRBV12-3/TRBV12-4
clone size: .
J gene: TRBJ1-2
D gene: .

CDR3 DNA: TGTGCCAGTCTCCCGGTCGGGGGCAATCAGCCCCAGCATTTT
CDR3 protein: CASLPVGGNQPQHF
V gene: TRBV6-5
clone size: .
J gene: TRBJ1-5
D gene: .

CDR3 DNA: TGTGCCACCAGTGATTGGACAGGGACGATGTTCACCGGGGAGCTGTTTTTT
CDR3 protein: CATSDWTGTMFTGELFF
V gene: TRBV24-1
clone size: .
J gene: TRBJ2-2
D gene: TRBD1

CDR3 DNA: TGTGCCAGCAGCTTAGCCCCAGGGGACGAAGCTTTCTTT
CDR3 protein: CASSLAPGDEAFF
V gene: TRBV7-9
clone size: .
J gene: TRBJ1-1
D gene: .

CDR3 DNA: TGTGCCAGCAGTGAATCAGGAGGGGCCCACTACAATGAGCAGTTCTTC
CDR3 protein: CASSESGGAHYNEQFF
V gene: TRBV25-1
clone size: .
J gene: TRBJ2-1
D gene: .

CDR3 DNA: TGTGCCAGTAGTATCGGACTAGCGGGAACGCGTACAGATACGCAGTATTTT
CDR3 protein: CASSIGLAGTRTDTQYF
V gene: TRBV19
clone size: few
J gene: TRBJ2-3
D gene: TRBD2

CDR3 DNA: TGTGCCAGCAGTCCCCACCATAGCGGGGCAAGCTCCTACAATGAGCAGTTCTTC
CDR3 protein: CASSPHHSGASSYNEQFF
V gene: TRBV27
clone size: .
J gene: TRBJ2-1
D gene: TRBD2

CDR3 DNA: TGTGCCAGTAGTGGCACAGGGGGTCGGTATGGCTACACCTTC
CDR3 protein: CASSGTGGRYGYTF
V gene: TRBV19
clone size: once
J gene: TRBJ1-2
D gene: TRBD1

CDR3 DNA: TGTGCCTGGGGGCGGACAGGGGGCTATGGCTACACCTTC
CDR3 protein: CAWGRTGGYGYTF
V gene: TRBV30
clone size: .
J gene: TRBJ1-2
D gene: TRBD1

CDR3 DNA: TGTGCCACCAGTGAGACCATCGACAGGGGAACCTACAATGAGCAGTTCTTC
CDR3 protein: CATSETIDRGTYNEQFF
V gene: TRBV24-1
clone size: .
J gene: TRBJ2-1
D gene: TRBD1

CDR3 DNA: TGTGCCAGCAGCACCCGGACAGGGGATTGGGGCAATCAGCCCCAGCATTTT
CDR3 protein: CASSTRTGDWGNQPQHF
V gene: TRBV11-2
clone size: .
J gene: TRBJ1-5
D gene: TRBD1

CDR3 DNA: TGTGCCAGCAGCCAAGATCCGAGGACAGGGCTTAATGAAAAACTGTTTTTT
CDR3 protein: CASSQDPRTGLNEKLFF
V gene: TRBV3-1/TRBV3-2
clone size: once
J gene: TRBJ1-4
D gene: TRBD1

CDR3 DNA: TGTGCCAGCAGTTATTCCACAGGGGGCAATCAGCCCCAGCATTTT
CDR3 protein: CASSYSTGGNQPQHF
V gene: TRBV6-6
clone size: .
J gene: TRBJ1-5
D gene: TRBD1

CDR3 DNA: TGTGCCAGCAGTTTTAATGTAGTGAGCTCCTACGAGCAGTACTTC
CDR3 protein: CASSFNVVSSYEQYF
V gene: TRBV27
clone size: many
J gene: TRBJ2-7
D gene: .

CDR3 DNA: TGTGCCAGCAGCCGTCGGACAGGAGACGGAAACACCATATATTTT
CDR3 protein: CASSRRTGDGNTIYF
V gene: TRBV4-2
clone size: few
J gene: TRBJ1-3
D gene: TRBD1

CDR3 DNA: TGCGCCAGCAGCCGAATCTCGGGACAGGGGGCTGCTAATGAAAAACTGTTTTTT
CDR3 protein: CASSRISGQGAANEKLFF
V gene: TRBV4-3
clone size: once
J gene: TRBJ1-4
D gene: TRBD1

CDR3 DNA: TGTGCCAGCAGCTTTGTACTAGCGGAAGCCTACGAGCAGTACTTC
CDR3 protein: CASSFVLAEAYEQYF
V gene: TRBV12-1
clone size: .
J gene: TRBJ2-7
D gene: .

CDR3 DNA: TGTGCCAGCAGCTTAGACCGGGACAGTGGTGAAAAACTGTTTTTT
CDR3 protein: CASSLDRDSGEKLFF
V gene: TRBV11-2
clone size: .
J gene: TRBJ1-4
D gene: TRBD1

CDR3 DNA: TGTGCCACCAGTGAATCACAGGGAATCGGCAATCAGCCCCAGCATTTT
CDR3 protein: CATSESQGIGNQPQHF
V gene: TRBV24-1
clone size: .
J gene: TRBJ1-5
D gene: .

CDR3 DNA: TGTGCCAGCAGCCCAGGATTCGCTAGCGGTTCCAATGAGCAGTTCTTC
CDR3 protein: CASSPGFASGSNEQFF
V gene: TRBV27
clone size: .
J gene: TRBJ2-1
D gene: TRBD2

CDR3 DNA: TGTGCCAGCAGCTTAGGCACCTATGATCAGCCCCAGCATTTT
CDR3 protein: CASSLGTYDQPQHF
V gene: TRBV7-9
clone size: .
J gene: TRBJ1-5
D gene: .

CDR3 DNA: TGCGCCAGCGGTGCCACAGGGGGCTTGAATACGCAGTATTTT
CDR3 protein: CASGATGGLNTQYF
V gene: TRBV4-3
clone size: .
J gene: TRBJ2-3
D gene: TRBD1

CDR3 DNA: TGTGCCAGCAGCTTATGGCGGGGGGCGGGCGAGCAGTACTTC
CDR3 protein: CASSLWRGAGEQYF
V gene: TRBV13
clone size: .
J gene: TRBJ2-7
D gene: TRBD2

CDR3 DNA: TGTGCCAGCAGCCTCCGACAGGCAGTAAACTATGGCTACACCTTC
CDR3 protein: CASSLRQAVNYGYTF
V gene: TRBV13
clone size: .
J gene: TRBJ1-2
D gene: .

CDR3 DNA: TGTGCCAGCTCACTCGGGGTGGGAAGCTCCTACGAGCAGTACTTC
CDR3 protein: CASSLGVGSSYEQYF
V gene: TRBV18
clone size: .
J gene: TRBJ2-7
D gene: .

CDR3 DNA: TGTGCCAGCCGAAGGACAGGGATCTATGGCTACACCTTC
CDR3 protein: CASRRTGIYGYTF
V gene: TRBV6-5
clone size: .
J gene: TRBJ1-2
D gene: TRBD1

CDR3 DNA: TGCGCCAGCAGAAGGGACAGGGACTATGGCTACACCTTC
CDR3 protein: CASRRDRDYGYTF
V gene: TRBV5-1
clone size: .
J gene: TRBJ1-2
D gene: TRBD1

CDR3 DNA: TGTGCCAGCAGCCCCCCCGGACAGACCTTGGGCACTGAAGCTTTCTTT
CDR3 protein: CASSPPGQTLGTEAFF
V gene: TRBV7-9
clone size: .
J gene: TRBJ1-1
D gene: .

CDR3 DNA: TGTGCCAGCAGCGATGAGCGGAGGTGGATTAATGAGCAGTTCTTC
CDR3 protein: CASSDERRWINEQFF
V gene: TRBV9
clone size: .
J gene: TRBJ2-1
D gene: .

CDR3 DNA: TGTGCCTGGAGTGCGACAGGGGGCCCGTACAATGAGCAGTTCTTC
CDR3 protein: CAWSATGGPYNEQFF
V gene: TRBV30
clone size: once
J gene: TRBJ2-1
D gene: TRBD1

CDR3 DNA: TGTGCCAGCAGCTTCGGGACAGATTACAATGAGCAGTTCTTC
CDR3 protein: CASSFGTDYNEQFF
V gene: TRBV7-2
clone size: few
J gene: TRBJ2-1
D gene: TRBD1

CDR3 DNA: TGTGCCTGGGGCCCGAGGGAGCAGTACTTC
CDR3 protein: CAWGPREQYF
V gene: TRBV30
clone size: .
J gene: TRBJ2-7
D gene: .